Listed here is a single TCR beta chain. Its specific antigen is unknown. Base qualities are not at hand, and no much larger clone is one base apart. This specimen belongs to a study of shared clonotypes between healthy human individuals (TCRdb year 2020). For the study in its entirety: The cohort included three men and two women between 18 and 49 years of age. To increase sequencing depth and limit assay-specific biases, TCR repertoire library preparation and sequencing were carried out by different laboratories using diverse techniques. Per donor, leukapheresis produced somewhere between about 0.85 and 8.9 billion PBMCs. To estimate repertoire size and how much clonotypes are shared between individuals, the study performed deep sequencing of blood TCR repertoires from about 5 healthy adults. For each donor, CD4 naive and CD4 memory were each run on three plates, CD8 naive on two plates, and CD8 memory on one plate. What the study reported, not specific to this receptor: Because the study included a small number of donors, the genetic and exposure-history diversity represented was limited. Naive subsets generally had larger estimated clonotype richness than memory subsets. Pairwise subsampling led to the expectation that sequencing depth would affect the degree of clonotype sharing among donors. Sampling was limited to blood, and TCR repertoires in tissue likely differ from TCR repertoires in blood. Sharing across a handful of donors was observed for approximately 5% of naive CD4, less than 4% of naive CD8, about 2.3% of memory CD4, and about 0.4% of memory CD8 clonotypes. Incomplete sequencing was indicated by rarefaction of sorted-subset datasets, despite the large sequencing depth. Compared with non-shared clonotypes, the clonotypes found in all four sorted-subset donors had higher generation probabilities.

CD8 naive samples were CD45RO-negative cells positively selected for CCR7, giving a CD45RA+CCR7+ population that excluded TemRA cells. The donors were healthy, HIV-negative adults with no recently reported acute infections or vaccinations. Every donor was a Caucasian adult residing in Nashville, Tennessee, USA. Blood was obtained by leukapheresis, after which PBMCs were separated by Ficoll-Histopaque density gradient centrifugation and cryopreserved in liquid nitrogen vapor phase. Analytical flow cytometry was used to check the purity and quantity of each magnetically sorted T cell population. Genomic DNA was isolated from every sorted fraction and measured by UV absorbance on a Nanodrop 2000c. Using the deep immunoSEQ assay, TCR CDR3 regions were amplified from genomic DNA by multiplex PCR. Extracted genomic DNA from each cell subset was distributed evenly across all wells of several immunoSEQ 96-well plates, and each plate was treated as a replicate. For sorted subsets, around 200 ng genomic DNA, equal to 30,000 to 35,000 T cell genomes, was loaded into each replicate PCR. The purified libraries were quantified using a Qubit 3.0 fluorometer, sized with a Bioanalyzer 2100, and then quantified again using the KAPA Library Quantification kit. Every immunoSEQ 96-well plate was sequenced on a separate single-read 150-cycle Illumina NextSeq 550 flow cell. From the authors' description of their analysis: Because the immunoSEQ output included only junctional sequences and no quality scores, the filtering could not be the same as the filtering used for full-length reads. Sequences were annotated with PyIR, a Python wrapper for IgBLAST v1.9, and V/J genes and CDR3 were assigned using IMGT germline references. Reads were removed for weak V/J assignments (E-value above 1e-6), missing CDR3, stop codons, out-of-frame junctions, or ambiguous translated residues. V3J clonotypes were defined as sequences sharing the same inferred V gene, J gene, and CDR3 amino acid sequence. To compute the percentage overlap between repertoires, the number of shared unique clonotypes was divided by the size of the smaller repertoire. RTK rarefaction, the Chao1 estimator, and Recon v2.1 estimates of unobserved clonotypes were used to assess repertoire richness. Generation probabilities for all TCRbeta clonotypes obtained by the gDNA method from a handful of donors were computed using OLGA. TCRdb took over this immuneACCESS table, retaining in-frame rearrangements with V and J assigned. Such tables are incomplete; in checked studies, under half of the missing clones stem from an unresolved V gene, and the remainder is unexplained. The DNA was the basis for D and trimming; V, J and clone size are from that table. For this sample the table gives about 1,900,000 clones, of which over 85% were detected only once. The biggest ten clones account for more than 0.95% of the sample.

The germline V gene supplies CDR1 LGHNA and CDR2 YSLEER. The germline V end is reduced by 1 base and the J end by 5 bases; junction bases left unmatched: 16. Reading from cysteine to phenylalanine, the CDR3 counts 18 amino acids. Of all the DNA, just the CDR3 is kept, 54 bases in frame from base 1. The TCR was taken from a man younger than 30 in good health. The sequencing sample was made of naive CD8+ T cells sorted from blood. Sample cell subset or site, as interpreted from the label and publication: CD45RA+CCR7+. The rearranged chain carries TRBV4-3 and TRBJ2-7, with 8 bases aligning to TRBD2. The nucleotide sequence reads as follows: TGCGCCAGCAGCCAAGCCTTCGCGGGAGGCCCTCTATTTGACGAGCAGTACTTC. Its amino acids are CASSQAFAGGPLFDEQYF.